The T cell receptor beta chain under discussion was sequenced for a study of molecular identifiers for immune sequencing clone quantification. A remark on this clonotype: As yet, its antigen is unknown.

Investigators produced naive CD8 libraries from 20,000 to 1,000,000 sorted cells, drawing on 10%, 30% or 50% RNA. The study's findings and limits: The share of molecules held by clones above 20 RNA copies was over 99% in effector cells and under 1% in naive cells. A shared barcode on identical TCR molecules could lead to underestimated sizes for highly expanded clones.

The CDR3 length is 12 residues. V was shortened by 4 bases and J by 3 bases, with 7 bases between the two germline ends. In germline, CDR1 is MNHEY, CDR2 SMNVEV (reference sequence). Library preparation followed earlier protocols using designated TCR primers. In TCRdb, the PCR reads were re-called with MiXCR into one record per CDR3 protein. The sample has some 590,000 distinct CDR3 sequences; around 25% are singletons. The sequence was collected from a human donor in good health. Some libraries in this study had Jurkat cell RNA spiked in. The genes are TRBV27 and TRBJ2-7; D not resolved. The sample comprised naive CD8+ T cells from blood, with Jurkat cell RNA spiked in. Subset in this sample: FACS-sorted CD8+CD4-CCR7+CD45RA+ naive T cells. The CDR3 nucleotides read TGTGCCAGCAGTTCCCAGAACTACGAGCAGTACTTC. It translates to CASSSQNYEQYF.